The 27 T cell receptor beta chains in this list originate from one sample, sequenced in a study of blood T cell repertoires in COVID-19. The assay was immunoSEQ multiplex PCR, and TCRdb's table has in-frame clones only and misses some. This sample has approximately 440,000 clones, with 90% found just once. Specimen: PBMCs or T cells enriched from blood (not recorded which). Receptor source: a man aged 18 to 29 who had recovered from COVID-19.

This chain uses TRBV30 with TRBJ2-2, with TRBD1 matching 11 bases. Germline V gene sequence: CDR1 GTSNPN, CDR2 SVGIG (reference sequence). The CDR3 runs to 13 residues. V lost 6 bases and J lost 7; bases outside the gene matches: 4. The CDR3 protein is CACGQGAGGELFF. CDR3 sequence (DNA): TGTGCCTGCGGACAGGGGGCGGGCGGGGAGCTGTTTTTT.

The chain uses TRBV6-2 or TRBV6-3 and TRBJ2-7, with TRBD2 matching over 8 bases. This CDR3 has 13 amino acids. Germline V gives CDR1 MNHEY, CDR2 SVGEGT. The V gene end was trimmed by 4 bases and the J gene end by 4 bases; junction bases not matched to a gene: 3. The CDR3 region is CASSFGTSYEQYF. The CDR3 nucleotides read TGTGCCAGCAGTTTCGGGACTAGTTACGAGCAGTACTTC.

The chain carries TRBV5-5 and TRBJ1-2; the D gene is possibly TRBD1 (6 bases). CDR3 size: 16 residues. The germline gives CDR1 SGHKS, CDR2 YYEKEE (reference sequence). V gave up 0 bases and J gave up 4 bases, with 16 bases separating them. Here the CDR3 reads CASSLVYRTATYGYTF. In DNA, the CDR3 is TGTGCCAGCAGCTTGGTTTACCGGACAGCCACCTATGGCTACACCTTC.

The count of this clone is one. This CDR3 reads CASSIWGEYTGELFF. The CDR3 region has the DNA TGTGCCAGTAGTATATGGGGGGAATACACCGGGGAGCTGTTTTTT. The rearrangement uses TRBV19 and TRBJ2-2; maybe TRBD2 (6 bases). The CDR3 is made up of 15 amino acids. CDR1 is LNHDA, CDR2 SQIVND, per germline (reference sequence). Trimming took 2 bases from V and 3 from J, leaving 10 bases between them.

The chain combines TRBV7-9 with TRBJ2-4, with 7 bases aligning to TRBD2. The CDR3 consists of 15 residues. Germline V lookup: CDR1 SEHNR, CDR2 FQNEAQ (reference sequence). V lost 5 bases to trimming and J lost 8 bases; unmatched junction nucleotides: 12. The CDR3 region has the DNA TGTGCCAGCAGCACTGGGGAGGGGAGGAGCGACATTCAGTACTTC. As protein: CASSTGEGRSDIQYF.

This clone has just one count. The chain joins TRBV2 to TRBJ2-7; weak D call: TRBD1 (6 bases). Germline lookup yields CDR1 SNHLY and CDR2 FYNNEI. Trimming took off 6 bases at V and 2 bases at J, with 17 bases between the two ends. This CDR3 is built from 15 residues. CDR3: CASRTPRDMPYEQYF. For the CDR3, the DNA is TGTGCCAGCAGAACCCCCCGGGACATGCCCTACGAGCAGTACTTC.

The rearrangement uses TRBV9 and TRBJ2-3, with D maybe TRBD2 (5 bases). Trimming removed 0 bases at V and 0 bases at J, with 8 bases between. The CDR3 is 15 residues long. CDR1 is SGDLS and CDR2 is YYNGEE in the germline V gene. The CDR3 reads CASSVGGYSTDTQYF. The CDR3 nucleotides are TGTGCCAGCAGCGTAGGCGGGTATAGCACAGATACGCAGTATTTT.

The J gene is TRBJ2-1, the V gene TRBV5-1; 7 nucleotides match TRBD1. This CDR3 has 15 residues. V trimming: 3 bases; J trimming: 0 bases; junction bases outside the gene matches: 3. The germline V gene encodes CDR1 SGHRS and CDR2 YFSETQ. Here the CDR3 reads CASSWTGSSYNEQFF. In DNA form, the CDR3 reads TGCGCCAGCAGCTGGACAGGAAGCTCCTACAATGAGCAGTTCTTC.

V and J are TRBV6-5 and TRBJ1-1, with 7 bases fitting TRBD1. CDR3 length: 14 residues. Trimming removed 6 bases from V and 1 base from J; junction bases left unmatched: 5. CDR1 is MNHEY, CDR2 SVGAGI, per germline. In DNA form, the CDR3 reads TGTGCCAGCAGAGGGGACAGCCCGAACACTGAAGCTTTCTTT. It specifies CASRGDSPNTEAFF.

This chain connects TRBV7-3 to TRBJ1-1; D remains ambiguous. The CDR3 has 13 residues. Trimming took off 5 bases at V and 1 base at J, with 8 bases between the two ends. Germline V lookup: CDR1 SGHTA, CDR2 FQGTGA. The CDR3 coding sequence is TGTGCCAGCAGCGCCGGGTGGAACACTGAAGCTTTCTTT. Translating gives CASSAGWNTEAFF. Filled out from reference TRBV7-3 and TRBJ1-1, the complete variable domain reads GAGVSQTPSNKVTEKGKYVELRCDPISGHTALYWYRQSLGQGPEFLIYFQGTGAADDSGLPNDRFFAVRPEGSVSTLKIQRTERGDSAVYLCASSAGWNTEAFFGQGTRLTVV.

About this clone: The sample carries other DNA sequences with the same CDR3. The chain links TRBV6-5 to TRBJ1-1, with a tentative D call TRBD1 (5 bases). CDR3 length: 14 residues. Between the trimmed V and J ends, which lost 2 bases and 1 base, there was a span of 8 bases. CDR1 is MNHEY, CDR2 SVGAGI, per germline. CDR3 loop: CASSYGGTNTEAFF. The CDR3 DNA reads as TGTGCCAGCAGTTACGGGGGGACGAACACTGAAGCTTTCTTT.

The chain couples TRBV6-5 to TRBJ1-2; D is possibly TRBD1 (6 bases). Trimming left V 5 bases short and J 4 bases short, with 17 bases between. The length of the CDR3 is 15 residues. Germline V gives CDR1 MNHEY, CDR2 SVGAGI. CDR3 DNA sequence: TGTGCCAGCAGTCTGGATACAGGGCTCTCCTATGGCTACACCTTC. Amino acids: CASSLDTGLSYGYTF.

V usage is TRBV3-1 (or the pseudogene TRBV3-2) and J usage is TRBJ2-1, with 8 bases that match TRBD1. This CDR3 region has 16 residues. Germline loops: CDR1 LGHDT, CDR2 YNNKEL (reference sequence). J gave up 0 bases and V 7 bases, and 8 bases lay outside the gene matches. The CDR3, as DNA: TGTGCCAGCACCAACAGGGGGGCCCCCTCCTACAATGAGCAGTTCTTC. Protein: CASTNRGAPSYNEQFF.

This chain joins TRBV28 and TRBJ1-4; D remains ambiguous. Germline lookup yields CDR1 MDHEN and CDR2 SYDVKM. CDR3 length: 15 amino acids. Trimming stripped 6 bases from V and 8 bases from J, with 19 bases between. CDR3 nucleotide sequence: TGTGCCAGCAGCCGCCTGACCGGGAAAGGGGAAAAACTGTTTTTT. It is translated as CASSRLTGKGEKLFF.

For the CDR3, the DNA is TGTGCCAGCTCACCAGGACTAGCGGGGGTGGTGTCAAAAGAGACCCAGTACTTC. It specifies CASSPGLAGVVSKETQYF. J is TRBJ2-5 and V is TRBV18; 13 positions match TRBD2. The CDR3 is 18 residues long. Germline-derived CDR1 and CDR2 are KGHSH and LQKENI. V lost 2 bases and J lost 3; bases outside the gene matches: 9.

This CDR3 reads CASSVAARGYEQYF. For the CDR3, the DNA is TGTGCCAGCAGCGTAGCGGCCAGGGGGTACGAGCAGTACTTC. This chain links TRBV9 with TRBJ2-7; TRBD1 aligns across 7 bases. After removal of 0 bases from V and 4 bases from J, the junction contained 4 bases not matched to a gene. The CDR3 spans 14 residues. Germline V lookup: CDR1 SGDLS, CDR2 YYNGEE.

V and J are TRBV14 and TRBJ1-1, with D perhaps matching TRBD1 (6 bases). The length of the CDR3 is 13 residues. The germline V gene has CDR1 SGHDN and CDR2 FVKESK. V was shortened by 5 bases and J by 1 base, with 8 bases between the two germline ends. The CDR3 DNA follows: TGTGCCAGCAGCAAGACAGGGAACACTGAAGCTTTCTTT. It yields the protein CASSKTGNTEAFF. The full variable domain, in which reference TRBV14 and TRBJ1-1 provide the parts outside the CDR3, is EAGVTQFPSHSVIEKGQTVTLRCDPISGHDNLYWYRRVMGKEIKFLLHFVKESKQDESGMPNNRFLAERTGGTYSTLKVQPAELEDSGVYFCASSKTGNTEAFFGQGTRLTVV.

The chain employs TRBV11-3 and TRBJ1-2, with a possible D match to TRBD1 (6 bases). CDR3 size: 14 residues. V was pared by 5 bases and J by 4 bases, with 14 bases between. Germline assignment: CDR1 SGHNT and CDR2 YENEEA. The chain's CDR3 is CASSGHRASYGYTF. The CDR3 DNA is TGTGCCAGCAGCGGACACAGGGCTTCCTATGGCTACACCTTC.

J is TRBJ1-2 and V is TRBV5-6, with a tentative D call TRBD1 (6 bases). Germline CDR1 and CDR2: SGHDT and YYEEEE. Trimming stripped 0 bases from V and 6 bases from J, with 9 bases between. The length of the CDR3 is 13 residues. CDR3 in DNA: TGTGCCAGCAGCTTGGTTCAGGGGAATGGCTACACCTTC. Residues: CASSLVQGNGYTF.

The rearrangement uses TRBV5-4 and TRBJ1-1; 7 bases agree with TRBD1. The germline gives CDR1 SGHNT, CDR2 YYREEE (reference sequence). This CDR3 is 14 amino acids long. The V gene end was trimmed by 5 bases and the J gene end by 2 bases; junction bases not matched to a gene: 6. This CDR3 is CASRRQGTNTEAFF. The CDR3 nucleotides are TGTGCCAGCAGGCGACAGGGAACTAACACTGAAGCTTTCTTT.

The rearrangement links TRBV2 to TRBJ1-5; D is ambiguous. The CDR3 has 13 amino acids. V was shortened by 5 bases and J by 11 bases, with 16 bases between the two germline ends. Germline V gene lookup returns CDR1 SNHLY and CDR2 FYNNEI. CDR3 DNA: TGTGCCAGCAGTCCCAATCCCGGTGAGTCCCAGCATTTT. It yields the protein CASSPNPGESQHF.

The chain couples TRBV30 to TRBJ1-1; no clear D gene. V lost 5 bases and J lost 1, with 8 bases in between. The CDR3 contains 12 residues. Germline values: CDR1 GTSNPN, CDR2 SVGIG (reference sequence). The CDR3 here is CAWERANTEAFF. The CDR3 DNA follows: TGTGCCTGGGAGAGGGCGAACACTGAAGCTTTCTTT.

This chain connects TRBV11-2 to TRBJ1-2; 8 bases agree with TRBD1. The CDR3 is 14 residues long. CDR1 and CDR2 (germline): SGHAT, FQNNGV. Unmatched junction bases numbered 4, after V lost 4 bases and J lost 3 bases. Here the CDR3 reads CASSYGQGDYGYTF. As DNA, the CDR3 is TGTGCCAGCAGCTACGGACAGGGAGACTATGGCTACACCTTC.

This clone was picked up one time. The gene calls are TRBV13 and TRBJ1-1; no clear D. The germline V and J ends were trimmed by 2 bases and 1 base, with 20 bases remaining between them. Germline CDR1 is PRHDT and CDR2 is FYEKMQ (reference sequence). This CDR3 is built from 18 residues. The CDR3 DNA reads TGTGCCAGCAGCTTAAGGAGGAACAGAAAGAGAGAGAACACTGAAGCTTTCTTT. Amino acid sequence: CASSLRRNRKRENTEAFF.

V usage is TRBV5-1 and J usage is TRBJ1-1; 7 bases fit TRBD1. V was pared by 4 bases and J by 3 bases, with 9 bases of the junction left unmatched. This CDR3 spans 15 amino acids. CDR1 is SGHRS, CDR2 YFSETQ, per germline. In nucleotides, the CDR3 is TGCGCCAGCAGCCGGGGGGGCACAGGGGACACTGAAGCTTTCTTT. This gives the protein CASSRGGTGDTEAFF. Full variable domain (remainder filled in from reference TRBV5-1 and TRBJ1-1): KAGVTQTPRYLIKTRGQQVTLSCSPISGHRSVSWYQQTPGQGLQFLFEYFSETQRNKGNFPGRFSGRQFSNSRSEMNVSTLELGDSALYLCASSRGGTGDTEAFFGQGTRLTVV.

The chain employs TRBV27 and TRBJ2-7; a weak D match, TRBD2 (6 bases). The CDR3 has 14 amino acids. Germline V gene sequence: CDR1 MNHEY, CDR2 SMNVEV (reference sequence). V was cut by 6 bases and J by 7 bases, with 19 bases left in between. The CDR3 DNA follows: TGTGCCAGCAGGGGGGGTCTGCCCCCAAGGGAGCAGTACTTC. It codes for CASRGGLPPREQYF.

The rearrangement uses TRBV5-5 and TRBJ1-6; 7 bases are shared with TRBD1. The CDR3 is 19 residues long. V shed 2 bases, J shed 0 bases, and the junction held 11 bases outside the gene matches. Germline V gene sequence: CDR1 SGHKS, CDR2 YYEKEE (reference sequence). CDR3 sequence (DNA): TGTGCCAGCAGCTTCGCACCGGGACAGACAACCTCCTATAATTCACCCCTCCACTTT. Its protein product is CASSFAPGQTTSYNSPLHF. The complete variable domain, with remaining parts taken from reference TRBV5-5 and TRBJ1-6, reads DAGVTQSPTHLIKTRGQQVTLRCSPISGHKSVSWYQQVLGQGPQFIFQYYEKEERGRGNFPDRFSARQFPNYSSELNVNALLLGDSALYLCASSFAPGQTTSYNSPLHFGNGTRLTVT.